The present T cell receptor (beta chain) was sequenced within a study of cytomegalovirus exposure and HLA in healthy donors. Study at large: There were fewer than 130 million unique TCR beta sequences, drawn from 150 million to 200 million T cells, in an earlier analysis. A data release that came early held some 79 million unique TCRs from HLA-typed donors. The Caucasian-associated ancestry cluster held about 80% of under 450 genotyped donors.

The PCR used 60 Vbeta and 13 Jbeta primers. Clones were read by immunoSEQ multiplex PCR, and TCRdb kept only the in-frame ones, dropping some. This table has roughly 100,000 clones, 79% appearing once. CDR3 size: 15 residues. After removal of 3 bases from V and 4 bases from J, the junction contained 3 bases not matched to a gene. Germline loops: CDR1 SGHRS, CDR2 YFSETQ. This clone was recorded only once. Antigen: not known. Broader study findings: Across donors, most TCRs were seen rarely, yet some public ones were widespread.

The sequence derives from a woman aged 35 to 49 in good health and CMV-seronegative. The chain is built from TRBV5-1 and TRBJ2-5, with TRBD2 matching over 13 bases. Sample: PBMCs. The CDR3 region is CASSSGTSGIETQYF. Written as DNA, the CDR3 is TGCGCCAGCAGCTCCGGGACTAGCGGGATAGAGACCCAGTACTTC. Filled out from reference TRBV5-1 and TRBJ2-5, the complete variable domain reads KAGVTQTPRYLIKTRGQQVTLSCSPISGHRSVSWYQQTPGQGLQFLFEYFSETQRNKGNFPGRFSGRQFSNSRSEMNVSTLELGDSALYLCASSSGTSGIETQYFGPGTRLLVL.